A single sample gave rise to the 4 T cell receptor beta chains below, sequenced in a study of T cell responses to AZD1222 COVID-19 vaccine. Assay used: immunoSEQ multiplex PCR; TCRdb lists only in-frame clones, some missing. The table includes over 200,000 clones, roughly 94% detected once. Here the sequenced sample was peripheral blood, taken 28 days after the second dose of the MenACWY control vaccine. These receptors originate from an adult who received the MenACWY meningococcal vaccine as a control.

The CDR3 sequence: CASSQDRGSYGYTF. CDR3 bases: TGTGCCAGCAGCCAAGACAGGGGGAGTTATGGCTACACCTTC. The chain carries TRBV4-2 and TRBJ1-2, with 7 bases aligning to TRBD1. The CDR3 is made up of 14 amino acids. J lost 5 bases, V lost 0 bases, and 3 bases had no gene match. Germline loops: CDR1 LGHNA, CDR2 YNFKEQ.

V is TRBV19 and J is TRBJ1-1, with D possibly TRBD1 on 5 matching bases. The germline CDR1 and CDR2 sequences are LNHDA and SQIVND (reference sequence). The CDR3 runs 13 residues. Trimming stripped 5 bases from V and 1 base from J, with 8 bases between. This CDR3 reads CASSVDRNTEAFF. For the CDR3, the DNA is TGTGCCAGTAGTGTCGACAGGAACACTGAAGCTTTCTTT.

The chain has TRBV28 and TRBJ1-1, with D tentatively TRBD1 (5 bases). In germline, CDR1 is MDHEN, CDR2 SYDVKM. Trimming stripped 5 bases from V and 5 bases from J, with 15 bases between. CDR3 length equals 14 residues. CDR3 DNA sequence: TGTGCCAGCAGTCCGGGACGGGCTGCTACTGAAGCTTTCTTT. It yields the protein CASSPGRAATEAFF.

This chain joins TRBV6-5 and TRBJ1-1; the D gene is possibly TRBD1 (5 bases). Germline V lookup: CDR1 MNHEY, CDR2 SVGAGI. V lost 5 bases and J 0 bases, leaving 13 bases between the germline ends. This CDR3 has 15 amino acids. The CDR3 loop is CASSPKGRVNTEAFF. The CDR3 coding sequence is TGTGCCAGCAGTCCTAAGGGGCGGGTGAACACTGAAGCTTTCTTT.